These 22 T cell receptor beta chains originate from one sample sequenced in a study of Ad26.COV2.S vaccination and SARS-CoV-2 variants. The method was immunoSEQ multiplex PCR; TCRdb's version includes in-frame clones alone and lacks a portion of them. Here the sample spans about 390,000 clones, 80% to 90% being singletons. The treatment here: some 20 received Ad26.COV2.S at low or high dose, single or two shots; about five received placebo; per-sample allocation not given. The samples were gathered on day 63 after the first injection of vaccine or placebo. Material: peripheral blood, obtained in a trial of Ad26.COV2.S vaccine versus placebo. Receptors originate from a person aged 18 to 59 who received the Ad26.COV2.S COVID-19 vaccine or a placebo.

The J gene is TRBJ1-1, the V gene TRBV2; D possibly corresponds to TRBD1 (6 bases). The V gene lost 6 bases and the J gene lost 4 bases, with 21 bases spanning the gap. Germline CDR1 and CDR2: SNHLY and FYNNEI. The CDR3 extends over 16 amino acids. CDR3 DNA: TGTGCCAGCAGCAACCGGCCAATAGGGGGAGGCACTGAAGCTTTCTTT. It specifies CASSNRPIGGGTEAFF.

The chain's CDR3 is CASSHALSGNTIYF. CDR3 nucleotides: TGTGCCAGCAGCCATGCGCTCTCTGGAAACACCATATATTTT. The gene calls are TRBV11-3 and TRBJ1-3; no reliable D call. The CDR3 has 14 residues. Germline V gene lookup returns CDR1 SGHNT and CDR2 YENEEA. Trimming took 5 bases from V and 0 from J, leaving 8 bases between them.

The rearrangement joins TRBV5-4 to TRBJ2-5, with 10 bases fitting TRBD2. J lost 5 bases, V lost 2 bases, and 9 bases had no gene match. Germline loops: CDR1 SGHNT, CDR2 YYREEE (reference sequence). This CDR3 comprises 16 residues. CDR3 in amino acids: CASSFKSGGAGETQYF. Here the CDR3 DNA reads TGTGCCAGCAGCTTCAAAAGCGGGGGGGCCGGGGAGACCCAGTACTTC.

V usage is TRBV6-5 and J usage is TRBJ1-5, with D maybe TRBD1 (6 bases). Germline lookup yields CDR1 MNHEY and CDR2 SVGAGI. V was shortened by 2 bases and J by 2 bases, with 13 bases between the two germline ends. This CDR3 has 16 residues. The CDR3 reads CASSYTSRGGNQPQHF. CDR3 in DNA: TGTGCCAGCAGTTACACTTCCAGGGGCGGCAATCAGCCCCAGCATTTT.

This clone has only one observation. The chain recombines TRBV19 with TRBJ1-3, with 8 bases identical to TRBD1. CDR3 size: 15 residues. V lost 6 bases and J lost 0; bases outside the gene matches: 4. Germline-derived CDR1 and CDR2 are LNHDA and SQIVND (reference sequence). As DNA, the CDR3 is TGTGCCAGTAGACGGACAGGGAACTCTGGAAACACCATATATTTT. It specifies CASRRTGNSGNTIYF. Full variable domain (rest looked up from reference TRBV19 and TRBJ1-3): DGGITQSPKYLFRKEGQNVTLSCEQNLNHDAMYWYRQDPGQGLRLIYYSQIVNDFQKGDIAEGYSVSREKKESFPLTVTSAQKNPTAFYLCASRRTGNSGNTIYFGEGSWLTVV.

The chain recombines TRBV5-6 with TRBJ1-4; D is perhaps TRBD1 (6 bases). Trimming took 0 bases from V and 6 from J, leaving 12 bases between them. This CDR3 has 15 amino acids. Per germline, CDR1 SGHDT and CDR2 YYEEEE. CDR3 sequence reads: CASSLAGPGDEKLFF. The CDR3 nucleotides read TGTGCCAGCAGCTTGGCCGGGCCAGGGGATGAAAAACTGTTTTTT. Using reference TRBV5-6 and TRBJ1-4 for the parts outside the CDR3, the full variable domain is DAGVTQSPTHLIKTRGQQVTLRCSPKSGHDTVSWYQQALGQGPQFIFQYYEEEERQRGNFPDRFSGHQFPNYSSELNVNALLLGDSALYLCASSLAGPGDEKLFFGSGTQLSVL.

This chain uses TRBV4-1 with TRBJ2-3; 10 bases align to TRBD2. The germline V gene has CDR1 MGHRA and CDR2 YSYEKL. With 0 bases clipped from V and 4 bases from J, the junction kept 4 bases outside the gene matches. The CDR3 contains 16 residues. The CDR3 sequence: CASSQEAGGPPDTQYF. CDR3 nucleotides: TGCGCCAGCAGCCAAGAAGCGGGGGGGCCTCCAGATACGCAGTATTTT.

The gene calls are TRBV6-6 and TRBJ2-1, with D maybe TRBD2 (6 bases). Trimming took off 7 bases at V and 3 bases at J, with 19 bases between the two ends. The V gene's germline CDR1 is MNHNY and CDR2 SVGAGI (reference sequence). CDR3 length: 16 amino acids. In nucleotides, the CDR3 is TGTGCCAGCAAAAATGGGGGTATGGGAGGCTACAATGAGCAGTTCTTC. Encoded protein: CASKNGGMGGYNEQFF.

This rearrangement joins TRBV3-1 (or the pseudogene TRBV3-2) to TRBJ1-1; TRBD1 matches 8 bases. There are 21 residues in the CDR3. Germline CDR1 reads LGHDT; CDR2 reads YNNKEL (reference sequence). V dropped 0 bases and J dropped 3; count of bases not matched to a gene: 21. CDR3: CASSQDGEYVARGRSDTEAFF. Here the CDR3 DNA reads TGTGCCAGCAGCCAAGACGGGGAATACGTTGCCAGGGGGCGGTCCGACACTGAAGCTTTCTTT.

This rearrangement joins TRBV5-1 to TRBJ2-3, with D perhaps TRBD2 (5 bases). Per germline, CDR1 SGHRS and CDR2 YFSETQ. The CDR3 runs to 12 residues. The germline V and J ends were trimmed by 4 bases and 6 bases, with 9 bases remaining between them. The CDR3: CASSQEADTQYF. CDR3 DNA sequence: TGCGCCAGCAGCCAGGAGGCGGATACGCAGTATTTT.

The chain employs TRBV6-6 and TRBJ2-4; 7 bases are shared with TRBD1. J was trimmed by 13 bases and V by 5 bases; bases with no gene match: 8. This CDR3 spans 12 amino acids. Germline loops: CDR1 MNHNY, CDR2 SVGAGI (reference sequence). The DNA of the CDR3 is TGTGCCAGCAGTAACACGGGACAGATCCAGTACTTC. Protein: CASSNTGQIQYF.

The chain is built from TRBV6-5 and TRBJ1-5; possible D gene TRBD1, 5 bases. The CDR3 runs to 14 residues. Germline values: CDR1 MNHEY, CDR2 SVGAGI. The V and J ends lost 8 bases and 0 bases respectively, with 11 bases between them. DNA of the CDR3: TGTGCCAGCCGCCGGGGGAATAGCAATCAGCCCCAGCATTTT. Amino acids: CASRRGNSNQPQHF.

The CDR3 here is CASSEVGRGTEAFF. The CDR3 region has the DNA TGTGCCAGCAGTGAAGTGGGTCGGGGCACTGAAGCTTTCTTT. The chain employs TRBV6-1 and TRBJ1-1; D not resolved. The CDR3 length is 14 residues. Germline-derived CDR1 and CDR2 are MNHNS and SASEGT. Trimming removed 1 base from V and 4 bases from J, with 10 bases in between.

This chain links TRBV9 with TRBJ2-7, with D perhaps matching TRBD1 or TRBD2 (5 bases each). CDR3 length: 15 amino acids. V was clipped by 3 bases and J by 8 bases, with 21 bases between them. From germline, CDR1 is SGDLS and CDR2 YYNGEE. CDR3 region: CASSADYGAPGKQYF. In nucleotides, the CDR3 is TGTGCCAGCAGCGCAGACTACGGGGCCCCCGGCAAGCAGTACTTC.

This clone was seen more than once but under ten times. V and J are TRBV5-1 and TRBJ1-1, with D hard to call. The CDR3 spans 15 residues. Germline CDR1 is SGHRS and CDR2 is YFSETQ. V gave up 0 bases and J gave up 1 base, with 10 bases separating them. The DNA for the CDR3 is TGCGCCAGCAGCTTGGACGGAGACCCGAACACTGAAGCTTTCTTT. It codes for CASSLDGDPNTEAFF.

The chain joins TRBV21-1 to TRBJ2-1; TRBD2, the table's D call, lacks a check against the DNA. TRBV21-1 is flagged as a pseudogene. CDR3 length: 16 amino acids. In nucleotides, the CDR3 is TGTGCCAGCAGCAACCCGGGGGGGGGCCCTAACAATGAGCAGTTCTTC. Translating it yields CASSNPGGGPNNEQFF.

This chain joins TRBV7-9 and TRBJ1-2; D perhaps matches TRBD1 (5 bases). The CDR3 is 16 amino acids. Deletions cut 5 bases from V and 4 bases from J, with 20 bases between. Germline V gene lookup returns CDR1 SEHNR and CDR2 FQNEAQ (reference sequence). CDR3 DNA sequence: TGTGCCAGCAGCCCCTCGGGGGGGTGGTCCATCTATGGCTACACCTTC. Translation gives CASSPSGGWSIYGYTF.

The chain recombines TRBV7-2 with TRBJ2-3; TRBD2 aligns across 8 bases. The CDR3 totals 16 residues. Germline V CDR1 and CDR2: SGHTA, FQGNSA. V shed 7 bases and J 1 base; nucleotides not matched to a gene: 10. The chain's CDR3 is CASTFGRAGGTDTQYF. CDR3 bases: TGTGCCAGCACCTTCGGGAGAGCGGGGGGCACAGATACGCAGTATTTT.

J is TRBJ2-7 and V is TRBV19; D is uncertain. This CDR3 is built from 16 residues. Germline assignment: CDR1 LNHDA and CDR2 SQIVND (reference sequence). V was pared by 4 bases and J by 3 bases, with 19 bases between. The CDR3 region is CASSKSRLYRDYEQYF. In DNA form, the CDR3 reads TGTGCCAGTAGTAAATCCCGTTTATACAGAGACTACGAGCAGTACTTC. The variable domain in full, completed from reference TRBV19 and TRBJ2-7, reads DGGITQSPKYLFRKEGQNVTLSCEQNLNHDAMYWYRQDPGQGLRLIYYSQIVNDFQKGDIAEGYSVSREKKESFPLTVTSAQKNPTAFYLCASSKSRLYRDYEQYFGPGTRLTVT.

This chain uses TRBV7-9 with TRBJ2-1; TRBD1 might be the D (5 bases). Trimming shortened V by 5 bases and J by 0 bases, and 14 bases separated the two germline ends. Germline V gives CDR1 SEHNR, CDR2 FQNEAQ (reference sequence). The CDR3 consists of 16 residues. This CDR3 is CASSRRGFSSYNEQFF. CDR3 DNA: TGTGCCAGCAGCCGAAGGGGCTTTAGCTCCTACAATGAGCAGTTCTTC. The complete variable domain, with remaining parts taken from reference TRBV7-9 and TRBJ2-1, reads DTGVSQNPRHKITKRGQNVTFRCDPISEHNRLYWYRQTLGQGPEFLTYFQNEAQLEKSRLLSDRFSAERPKGSFSTLEIQRTEQGDSAMYLCASSRRGFSSYNEQFFGPGTRLTVL.

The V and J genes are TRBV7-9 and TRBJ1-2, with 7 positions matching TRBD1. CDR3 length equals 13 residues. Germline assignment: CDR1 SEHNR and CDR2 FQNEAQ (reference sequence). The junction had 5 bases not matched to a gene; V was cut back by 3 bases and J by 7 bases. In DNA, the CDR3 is TGTGCCAGCAGCTTTGAGGGGGCCGGTGGCTACACCTTC. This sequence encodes CASSFEGAGGYTF.

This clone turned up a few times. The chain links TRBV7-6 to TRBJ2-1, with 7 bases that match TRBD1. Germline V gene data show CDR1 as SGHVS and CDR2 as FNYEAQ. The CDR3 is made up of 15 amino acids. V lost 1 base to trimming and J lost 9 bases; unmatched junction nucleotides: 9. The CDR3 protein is CASSLGLRGGSEQFF. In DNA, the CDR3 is TGTGCCAGCAGCTTAGGATTAAGAGGGGGCAGTGAGCAGTTCTTC. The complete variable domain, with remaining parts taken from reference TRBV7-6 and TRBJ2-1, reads GAGVSQSPRYKVTKRGQDVALRCDPISGHVSLYWYRQALGQGPEFLTYFNYEAQQDKSGLPNDRFSAERPEGSISTLTIQRTEQRDSAMYRCASSLGLRGGSEQFFGPGTRLTVL.